The 4 T cell receptor beta chains given below trace back to one sample, sequenced in a study of cytomegalovirus exposure and HLA in healthy donors. Profiling relied on immunoSEQ multiplex PCR, and the TCRdb table lists in-frame clones only, not all of them. The profile covers 110,000 to 150,000 clones, with around 90% appearing a single time and around 5.9% taken by the ten largest. The source material was PBMCs. The receptors were gathered from a woman aged 25 to 39 in good health and CMV-seropositive.

The V and J genes are TRBV13 and TRBJ2-1; tentative D call: TRBD1 (5 bases). Germline CDR1 PRHDT, CDR2 FYEKMQ (reference sequence). CDR3 length: 12 amino acids. V was shortened by 0 bases and J by 8 bases, with 5 bases between the two germline ends. The CDR3, as DNA: TGTGCCAGCAGCTTAGGCAGGGATGAGCAGTTCTTC. Protein: CASSLGRDEQFF. Using reference TRBV13 and TRBJ2-1 for the parts outside the CDR3, the full variable domain is AAGVIQSPRHLIKEKRETATLKCYPIPRHDTVYWYQQGPGQDPQFLISFYEKMQSDKGSIPDRFSAQQFSDYHSELNMSSLELGDSALYFCASSLGRDEQFFGPGTRLTVL.

The chain is built from TRBV28 and TRBJ2-1, with D possibly being TRBD1 (6 bases). Germline CDR1 reads MDHEN; CDR2 reads SYDVKM. This CDR3 has 14 residues. The V and J ends lost 2 bases and 6 bases respectively, with 11 bases between them. CDR3 region: CASSLVGASNEQFF. The CDR3 DNA sequence: TGTGCCAGCAGTTTAGTGGGGGCGAGCAATGAGCAGTTCTTC.

The chain is built from TRBV11-2 and TRBJ2-7; 9 bases are a match to TRBD1. The germline V gene has CDR1 SGHAT and CDR2 FQNNGV. The CDR3 is made up of 15 amino acids. V shed 5 bases and J 2 bases; nucleotides not matched to a gene: 7. The CDR3 region is CASSAGTGRTYEQYF. The CDR3 nucleotides read TGTGCCAGCAGCGCCGGGACAGGGCGAACCTACGAGCAGTACTTC.

The J gene is TRBJ1-2, the V gene TRBV2, with 7 positions matching TRBD1. The junction had 10 bases not matched to a gene; V was cut back by 9 bases and J by 9 bases. The germline V gene encodes CDR1 SNHLY and CDR2 FYNNEI. This CDR3 is 12 amino acids long. CDR3 region: CARGTQGVSYTF. CDR3 in DNA: TGTGCCAGGGGGACGCAGGGGGTGAGCTACACCTTC. Together with reference TRBV2 and TRBJ1-2, the CDR3 gives the full variable domain: EPEVTQTPSHQVTQMGQEVILRCVPISNHLYFYWYRQILGQKVEFLVSFYNNEISEKSEIFDDQFSVERPDGSNFTLKIRSTKLEDSAMYFCARGTQGVSYTFGSGTRLTVV.